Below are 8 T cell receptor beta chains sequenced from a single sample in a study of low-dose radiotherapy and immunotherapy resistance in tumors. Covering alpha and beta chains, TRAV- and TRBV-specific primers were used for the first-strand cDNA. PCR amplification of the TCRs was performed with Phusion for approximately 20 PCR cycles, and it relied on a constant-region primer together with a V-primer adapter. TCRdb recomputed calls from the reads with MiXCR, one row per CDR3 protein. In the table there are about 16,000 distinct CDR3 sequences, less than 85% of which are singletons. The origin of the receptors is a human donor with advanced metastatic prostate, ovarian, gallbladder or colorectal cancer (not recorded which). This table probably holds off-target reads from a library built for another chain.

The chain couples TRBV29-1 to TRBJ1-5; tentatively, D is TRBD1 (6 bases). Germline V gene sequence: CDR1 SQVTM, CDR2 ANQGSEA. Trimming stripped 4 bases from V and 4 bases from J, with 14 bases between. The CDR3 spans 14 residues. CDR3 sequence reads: CSVVEGTTNQPQHF. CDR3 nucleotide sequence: TGCAGCGTTGTGGAAGGGACAACAAATCAGCCCCAGCATTTT.

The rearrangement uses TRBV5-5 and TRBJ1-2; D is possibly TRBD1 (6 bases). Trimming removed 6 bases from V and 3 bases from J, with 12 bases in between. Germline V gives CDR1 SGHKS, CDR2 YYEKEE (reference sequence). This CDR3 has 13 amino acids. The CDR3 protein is CASNSPGDYGYTF. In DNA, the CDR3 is TGTGCCAGCAACTCCCCAGGGGACTATGGCTACACCTTC.

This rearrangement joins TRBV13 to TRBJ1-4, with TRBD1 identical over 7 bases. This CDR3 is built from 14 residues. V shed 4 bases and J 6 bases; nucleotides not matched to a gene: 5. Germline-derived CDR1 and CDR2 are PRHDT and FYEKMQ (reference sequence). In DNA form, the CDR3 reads TGTGCCAGCAGCTCCCGAGACAGGGATGAAAAACTGTTTTTT. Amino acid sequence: CASSSRDRDEKLFF. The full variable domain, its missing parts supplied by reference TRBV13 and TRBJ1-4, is AAGVIQSPRHLIKEKRETATLKCYPIPRHDTVYWYQQGPGQDPQFLISFYEKMQSDKGSIPDRFSAQQFSDYHSELNMSSLELGDSALYFCASSSRDRDEKLFFGSGTQLSVL.

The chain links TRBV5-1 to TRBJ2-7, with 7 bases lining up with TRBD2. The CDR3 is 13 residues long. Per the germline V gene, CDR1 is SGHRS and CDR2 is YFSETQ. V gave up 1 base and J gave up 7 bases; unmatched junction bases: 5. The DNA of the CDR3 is TGCGCCAGCAGCTTGAGAAGGGAGGGGGAGCAGTACTTC. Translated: CASSLRREGEQYF.

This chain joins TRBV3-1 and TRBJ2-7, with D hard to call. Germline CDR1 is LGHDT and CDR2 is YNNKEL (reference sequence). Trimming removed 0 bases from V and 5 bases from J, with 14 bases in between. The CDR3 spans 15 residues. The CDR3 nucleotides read TGTGCCAGCAGCCAAGAAGGAGTAGCAGTTGACGAGCAGTACTTC. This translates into CASSQEGVAVDEQYF.

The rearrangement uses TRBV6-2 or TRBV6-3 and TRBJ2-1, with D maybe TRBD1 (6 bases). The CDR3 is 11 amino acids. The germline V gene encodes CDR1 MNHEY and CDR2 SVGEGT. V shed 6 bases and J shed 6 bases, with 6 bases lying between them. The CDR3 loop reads CASRDSNEQFF. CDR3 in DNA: TGTGCCAGCAGGGACAGCAATGAGCAGTTCTTC.

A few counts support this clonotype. CDR3 coding DNA: TGCGCCAGCAGCTTGGGCGGGACAGGCTACAATGAGCAGTTCTTC. Encoded protein: CASSLGGTGYNEQFF. This sequence joins TRBV5-1 and TRBJ2-1; 8 bases align to TRBD1. Germline loops: CDR1 SGHRS, CDR2 YFSETQ. There are 15 residues in the CDR3. V shed 0 bases and J 3 bases; nucleotides not matched to a gene: 2.

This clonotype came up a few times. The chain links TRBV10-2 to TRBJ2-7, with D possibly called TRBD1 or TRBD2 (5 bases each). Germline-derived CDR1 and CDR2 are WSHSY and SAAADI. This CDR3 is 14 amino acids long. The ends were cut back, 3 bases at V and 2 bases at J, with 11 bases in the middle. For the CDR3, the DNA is TGCGCCAGCAGTGAAGCCCGAGGGGCCTACGAGCAGTACTTC. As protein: CASSEARGAYEQYF.